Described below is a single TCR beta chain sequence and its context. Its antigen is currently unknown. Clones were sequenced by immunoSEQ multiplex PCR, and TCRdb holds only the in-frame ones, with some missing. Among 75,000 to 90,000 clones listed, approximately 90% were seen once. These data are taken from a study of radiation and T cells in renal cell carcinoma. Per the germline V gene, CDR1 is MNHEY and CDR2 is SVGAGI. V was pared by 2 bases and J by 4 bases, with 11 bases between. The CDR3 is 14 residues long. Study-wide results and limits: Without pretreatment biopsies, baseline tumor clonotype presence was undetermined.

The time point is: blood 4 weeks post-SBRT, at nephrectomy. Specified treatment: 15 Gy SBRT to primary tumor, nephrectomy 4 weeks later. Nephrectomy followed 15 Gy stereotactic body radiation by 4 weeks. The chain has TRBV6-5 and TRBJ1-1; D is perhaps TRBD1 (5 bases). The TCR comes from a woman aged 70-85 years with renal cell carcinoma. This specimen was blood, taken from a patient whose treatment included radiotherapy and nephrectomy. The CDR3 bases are TGTGCCAGCAGTTACCAGGGTGTGGGCACTGAAGCTTTCTTT. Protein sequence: CASSYQGVGTEAFF.